This paragraph covers one T cell receptor beta chain sequence. The target of this receptor is not known. No qualities accompany the bases; no much larger clone lies one base away. Patients with autoimmune disease history or receiving systemic immunosuppression were excluded from the trial. In every dose cohort, peripheral blood was drawn for TCR sequencing at baseline, cycle 4 day 1, and cycle 7 day 1. Samples were obtained from an open-label, multicenter, first-in-human phase I dose-escalation trial of ivuxolimab. Adults with locally advanced or metastatic melanoma, renal cell carcinoma, hepatocellular carcinoma or head and neck squamous cell carcinoma were enrolled in the trial. Before TCR sequencing, CD4+ and CD8+ T cells were separately sorted from peripheral blood. This entry belongs to a study of OX40 agonist ivuxolimab in advanced cancers. As for the study more broadly: Ivuxolimab, which targeted the costimulatory receptor OX40 (CD134), was an agonistic, fully human IgG2 monoclonal antibody. Intravenous ivuxolimab was administered to patients every 2 weeks at six dose levels: 0.01, 0.1, 0.3, 1.5, 3 and 10 mg/kg. Of the 50 or so patients in dose escalation, 19 had hepatocellular carcinoma, around 15 had melanoma, 9 had renal cell carcinoma and 9 had head and neck cancer. The dose-escalation cohort was over 70% male with a mean age of 60 years, ranging from about 20 to 85. Patients were allowed to have had prior anti-PD-1, anti-PD-L1 or anti-CTLA-4 therapy, and approximately 40% of the dose-escalation patients had previously received checkpoint inhibitors. Three dose-escalation patients achieved partial responses, one with hepatocellular carcinoma and two with cutaneous melanoma. Peripheral TCRbeta sequencing aimed to test whether ivuxolimab altered TCR sequence diversity and caused clonal T-cell expansion. The paper describes the monotherapy dose-escalation part (N = 52 patients) of the phase I trial of ivuxolimab. The study at large found these results: In the 0.1-3.0 mg/kg groups, partial responders had among the lowest normalized peripheral clonal expansion, particularly in CD8+ T cells. Low levels of normalized T-cell clonal expansion were also seen in some patients who did not respond. Clonal expansion of both CD4+ and CD8+ blood T cells was observed from baseline to week 6 at doses 0.1 to 3.0 mg/kg. The antigen specificity of the peripheral T cells that underwent clonal expansion was not determined. On average, CD8+ T cells showed more expanded clones than CD4+ T cells after ivuxolimab.

The CDR3 goes from the cysteine to the phenylalanine over 11 residues. Only CDR3 DNA remains: 33 bases, in frame from the first base. V is cut by 2 bases and J by 5 bases, and the space between the germline ends is 3 bases. According to the germline V gene, CDR1 reads SGHVS and CDR2 reads FQNEAQ. Genomic DNA was isolated from the sorted cells so that the TCRbeta CDR3 region could be sequenced. The immunoSEQ Assay was used to sequence the TCRbeta CDR3 regions. TCRdb obtained this table from immuneACCESS and retained in-frame rearrangements with V and J assigned. These tables miss some clones; where compared with another copy, unresolved V genes account for less than half of the shortfall, and the remainder is unexplained. The sample table lists tens of thousands of clones, more than 75% of them with a count of one. Over 0.2% of the sample is taken by the ten largest.

This specimen was CD4+ or CD8+ T cells sorted from blood, taken in a trial of the OX40 agonist ivuxolimab. The rearrangement joined TRBV7-8 to TRBJ2-5, with the D gene uncertain. This receptor was taken from an adult with an advanced solid tumor such as melanoma, head and neck, liver or kidney cancer. The CDR3 is CASSLSETQYF. The nucleotide sequence is given as TGTGCCAGCAGCTTAAGCGAGACCCAGTACTTC.